The 15 T cell receptor beta chains listed next were all sequenced from one sample in a study of T cell responses to AZD1222 COVID-19 vaccine. Sequencing was performed with immunoSEQ multiplex PCR; in TCRdb, only in-frame clones are kept and a portion is missing. The repertoire includes roughly 110,000 clones, approximately 90% of them detected once, and over 7% sits in the top ten. This specimen was peripheral blood, taken 28 days after the second AZD1222 dose. The source is an adult who received the AZD1222 COVID-19 vaccine.

The chain is built from TRBV28 and TRBJ1-2; D may be TRBD1 (5 bases). Between the trimmed V and J ends, which lost 3 bases and 6 bases, there was a span of 17 bases. Looked up from germline, CDR1 is MDHEN and CDR2 is SYDVKM. This CDR3 contains 15 residues. The CDR3 region has the DNA TGTGCCAGCAGTTTGACAGTCTCAGTTGCGGATGGCTACACCTTC. Translating it yields CASSLTVSVADGYTF.

The CDR3 bases are TGTGCCAGCAGCGCCTCCTGGGGTGGCGAGCAGTACTTC. Translating it yields CASSASWGGEQYF. This rearrangement joins TRBV7-2 to TRBJ2-7; D is undetermined. The germline gives CDR1 SGHTA, CDR2 FQGNSA. CDR3 length: 13 amino acids. Trimming took off 5 bases at V and 6 bases at J, with 14 bases between the two ends.

The V and J genes are TRBV10-3 and TRBJ1-1; perhaps TRBD1 as D (6 bases). CDR3 length equals 14 residues. Looked up from germline, CDR1 is ENHRY and CDR2 is SYGVKD. V lost 7 bases to trimming and J lost 5 bases, with 17 bases between them. CDR3: CAITGDTGRTEAFF. The CDR3 bases are TGTGCCATCACCGGGGACACGGGAAGAACTGAAGCTTTCTTT.

The chain carries TRBV19 and TRBJ1-5; tentatively, D is TRBD1 (6 bases). The CDR3 contains 13 residues. V lost 7 bases and J lost 7, with 14 bases in between. Germline V gene sequence: CDR1 LNHDA, CDR2 SQIVND (reference sequence). CDR3: CASKEQGAQPQHF. The CDR3 nucleotides read TGTGCCAGTAAGGAACAGGGTGCCCAGCCCCAGCATTTT.

This rearrangement joins TRBV3-1 (or the pseudogene TRBV3-2) to TRBJ1-2; D is unclear. Germline-derived CDR1 and CDR2 are LGHDT and YNNKEL (reference sequence). Trimming left V 4 bases short and J 6 bases short, with 24 bases between. The CDR3 covers 17 residues. Here the CDR3 DNA reads TGTGCCAGCAGCCCCCATAAAACGGGCGGCCGAGAGGATGGCTACACCTTC. Translating it yields CASSPHKTGGREDGYTF.

The chain combines TRBV6-2 or TRBV6-3 with TRBJ2-2; 12 bases line up with TRBD1. The CDR3 spans 15 residues. V lost 6 bases and J lost 6; bases outside the gene matches: 5. Germline V gene data show CDR1 as MNHEY and CDR2 as SVGEGT. CDR3 nucleotides: TGTGCCAGCAGCCGGGACAGGGGGCGCGCCGGGGAGCTGTTTTTT. Translation: CASSRDRGRAGELFF.

V and J are TRBV18 and TRBJ1-2, with D unresolved. Germline V gives CDR1 KGHSH, CDR2 LQKENI. Trimming took off 4 bases at V and 0 bases at J, with 15 bases between the two ends. The CDR3 has 16 residues. The CDR3 protein is CASSQLAQAANYGYTF. CDR3 sequence (DNA): TGTGCCAGCTCACAGCTTGCTCAGGCAGCTAACTATGGCTACACCTTC. Supplemented by reference TRBV18 and TRBJ1-2, the full variable domain reads NAGVMQNPRHLVRRRGQEARLRCSPMKGHSHVYWYRQLPEEGLKFMVYLQKENIIDESGMPKERFSAEFPKEGPSILRIQQVVRGDSAAYFCASSQLAQAANYGYTFGSGTRLTVV.

The V call is TRBV18, the J call TRBJ1-2, with 9 bases matching TRBD1. CDR3 length: 15 amino acids. V shed 3 bases and J 6 bases; nucleotides not matched to a gene: 8. The germline V gene has CDR1 KGHSH and CDR2 LQKENI. The chain's CDR3 is CASSPTGTGFDGYTF. CDR3 DNA: TGTGCCAGCTCACCCACTGGGACAGGGTTTGATGGCTACACCTTC.

The chain uses TRBV11-2 and TRBJ1-2, with 8 bases that match TRBD1. CDR3 length: 13 amino acids. Losses at the gene ends were 5 bases for V and 4 bases for J; bases not matched to a gene: 3. Germline assignment: CDR1 SGHAT and CDR2 FQNNGV. CDR3 region: CASSPTGAYGYTF. Written as DNA, the CDR3 is TGTGCCAGCAGCCCGACAGGGGCCTATGGCTACACCTTC.

The rearrangement uses TRBV7-6 and TRBJ1-1, with a weak D call TRBD1 (5 bases). CDR1 and CDR2 (germline): SGHVS, FNYEAQ. The CDR3 loop spans 14 amino acids. The V gene lost 3 bases and the J gene lost 3 bases, with 11 bases spanning the gap. The CDR3, as DNA: TGTGCCAGCAGCTTCGGGGGACTGGACACTGAAGCTTTCTTT. Encoded protein: CASSFGGLDTEAFF.

This clone was found once. The J gene is TRBJ2-6, the V gene TRBV19; D gene ambiguous. The germline V gene encodes CDR1 LNHDA and CDR2 SQIVND (reference sequence). V lost 5 bases to trimming and J lost 4 bases, with 6 bases between them. The CDR3 loop spans 13 amino acids. The CDR3, as DNA: TGTGCCAGTAGTGATGCCGGGGCCAACGTCCTGACTTTC. This sequence encodes CASSDAGANVLTF. Supplemented by reference TRBV19 and TRBJ2-6, the full variable domain reads DGGITQSPKYLFRKEGQNVTLSCEQNLNHDAMYWYRQDPGQGLRLIYYSQIVNDFQKGDIAEGYSVSREKKESFPLTVTSAQKNPTAFYLCASSDAGANVLTFGAGSRLTVL.

This chain connects TRBV28 to TRBJ1-2, with TRBD1 as a possible D gene (5 bases). The CDR3 contains 14 residues. The ends were cut back, 1 base at V and 4 bases at J, with 10 bases in the middle. Germline assignment: CDR1 MDHEN and CDR2 SYDVKM. The CDR3 protein is CASSLSGYGYGYTF. CDR3 bases: TGTGCCAGCAGTTTATCAGGGTATGGCTATGGCTACACCTTC.

The J gene is TRBJ1-2, the V gene TRBV23-1; D not resolved. TRBV23-1 is designated an ORF whose function remains uncertain. The V gene lost 4 bases and the J gene lost 0 bases, with 12 bases spanning the gap. The CDR3 sequence is 15 residues long. CDR3 sequence: CASSPPRSPNYGYTF. CDR3 in DNA: TGCGCCAGCAGTCCCCCGAGGAGTCCTAACTATGGCTACACCTTC.

The V call is TRBV15, the J call TRBJ2-4; D not certain. CDR1 is LNHNV, CDR2 YYDKDF, per germline (reference sequence). The CDR3 has 15 residues. V lost 0 bases and J 5 bases, leaving 11 bases between the germline ends. The CDR3 DNA is TGTGCCACCAGCAGAGATTTGGGCAGAGAAAACATTCAGTACTTC. Translated: CATSRDLGRENIQYF.

V gene TRBV7-9 combines with J gene TRBJ2-5, with TRBD1 identical over 9 bases. Germline V CDR1 and CDR2: SEHNR, FQNEAQ (reference sequence). The CDR3 loop spans 16 amino acids. The V gene end was trimmed by 2 bases and the J gene end by 5 bases; junction bases not matched to a gene: 9. The DNA for the CDR3 is TGTGCCAGCAGCTTACCGACCGGGACAGGGTCCGAGACCCAGTACTTC. Protein sequence: CASSLPTGTGSETQYF. Variable domain in full (rest from reference TRBV7-9 and TRBJ2-5): DTGVSQNPRHKITKRGQNVTFRCDPISEHNRLYWYRQTLGQGPEFLTYFQNEAQLEKSRLLSDRFSAERPKGSFSTLEIQRTEQGDSAMYLCASSLPTGTGSETQYFGPGTRLLVL.